Sequencing of this T cell receptor beta chain was carried out in a study of cytomegalovirus exposure and HLA in healthy donors. Background on the study: For the approximately 390 genotyped donors, about 81% fell within the Caucasian-associated ancestry cluster.

To note about this clone: No antigen is known for it.

Germline V lookup: CDR1 MNHNY, CDR2 SVGAGI (reference sequence). The CDR3 has 16 residues. Primers included in the PCR were 60 Vbeta and 13 Jbeta primers. Only in-frame clones appear in the TCRdb table, and some are missing; sequencing was by immunoSEQ multiplex PCR. The sample has roughly 120,000 clones, 60% to 85% seen once. Study-wide points: The later analysis indicated that the majority of CMV-associated TCR beta chains appeared HLA-restricted. In a later analysis, TCR association rates varied by HLA locus: DRB1 most, HLA-C fewest.

While unrecorded immune exposures were likely, the donors were nominally healthy when sampled. This sequence joins TRBV6-6 and TRBJ2-5; 8 bases are a match to TRBD2. The J call may be in error: the DNA end matches TRBJ2-7 better. The sample consisted of PBMCs. This sequence originates from a man aged 45 to 65 in good health and CMV-seropositive. The CDR3 is CASSYPERENSYEQYF. Here the CDR3 DNA reads TGTGCCAGCAGTTACCCCGAGCGGGAGAATTCCTACGAGCAGTACTTC.